Below are 25 T cell receptor beta chains sequenced from a single sample in a study of blood T cell repertoires in COVID-19. Only in-frame clones appear in the TCRdb table, and some are missing; sequencing was by immunoSEQ multiplex PCR. The repertoire holds about 430,000 clones, 88% seen once, with 0.95% to 1% in the top ten. Material: PBMCs or T cells enriched from blood (not recorded which). The source is a woman in her twenties or thirties with acute COVID-19.

The V and J genes are TRBV10-3 and TRBJ2-7; TRBD2 agrees at 9 bases. CDR1 and CDR2 (germline): ENHRY, SYGVKD. V lost 4 bases to trimming and J lost 6 bases; unmatched junction nucleotides: 10. This CDR3 is built from 15 residues. The CDR3 here is CAISGTAGGPIEQYF. The CDR3 DNA follows: TGTGCCATCAGTGGGACCGCGGGGGGGCCGATCGAGCAGTACTTC.

V usage is TRBV5-1 and J usage is TRBJ1-2; TRBD1 matches 9 bases. Germline lookup yields CDR1 SGHRS and CDR2 YFSETQ. V was clipped by 2 bases and J by 4 bases; unmatched bases: 9. The CDR3 is 16 residues long. The CDR3 loop reads CASSFNSGQGLYGYTF. For the CDR3, the DNA is TGCGCCAGCAGCTTCAACTCTGGACAGGGGCTCTATGGCTACACCTTC.

The chain is built from TRBV5-4 and TRBJ2-5, with TRBD2 matching 7 bases. Unmatched junction bases numbered 8, after V lost 3 bases and J lost 0 bases. This CDR3 spans 16 amino acids. Per the germline V gene, CDR1 is SGHNT and CDR2 is YYREEE (reference sequence). CDR3 sequence reads: CASSYRRGGYQETQYF. DNA for the CDR3: TGTGCCAGCAGCTATCGGCGCGGGGGTTACCAAGAGACCCAGTACTTC. The full variable domain, its missing parts supplied by reference TRBV5-4 and TRBJ2-5, is ETGVTQSPTHLIKTRGQQVTLRCSSQSGHNTVSWYQQALGQGPQFIFQYYREEENGRGNFPPRFSGLQFPNYSSELNVNALELDDSALYLCASSYRRGGYQETQYFGPGTRLLVL.

The chain is built from TRBV5-1 and TRBJ1-2; 8 nucleotides align to TRBD1. This CDR3 is 12 amino acids long. V dropped 6 bases and J dropped 8; count of bases not matched to a gene: 6. Germline CDR1 is SGHRS and CDR2 is YFSETQ. Written as DNA, the CDR3 is TGCGCCAGCACCAGGGGGCGCGACGGCTACACCTTC. Protein product: CASTRGRDGYTF.

The chain joins TRBV15 to TRBJ2-1, with D perhaps matching TRBD1 (5 bases). CDR1 and CDR2 from the germline V gene are LNHNV and YYDKDF (reference sequence). The CDR3 consists of 11 residues. Trimming left V 6 bases short and J 6 bases short, with 6 bases between. The CDR3 region has the DNA TGTGCCACCAGGGGGCCCAATGAGCAGTTCTTC. Its protein product is CATRGPNEQFF.

CDR3 bases: TGTGCCAGCAGCTTCGTGGGGGGTGACAATGAGCAGTTCTTC. It specifies CASSFVGGDNEQFF. The chain joins TRBV7-2 to TRBJ2-1; TRBD2 is a possible D gene (6 bases). Germline CDR1 and CDR2: SGHTA and FQGNSA. The CDR3 contains 14 residues. V was shortened by 3 bases and J by 5 bases, with 11 bases between the two germline ends.

This clone was observed once. V and J are TRBV30 and TRBJ1-2, with 8 bases lining up with TRBD1. Germline-derived CDR1 and CDR2 are GTSNPN and SVGIG (reference sequence). Unmatched junction bases numbered 5, after V lost 3 bases and J lost 8 bases. The CDR3 has 12 amino acids. The DNA for the CDR3 is TGTGCCTGGAGCTTCACAGGGGGGGGCTACACCTTC. Amino acids: CAWSFTGGGYTF.

V and J are TRBV24-1 and TRBJ2-1, with 10 bases that match TRBD1. Germline CDR1 is KGHDR and CDR2 is SFDVKD. This CDR3 comprises 17 residues. V lost 0 bases and J lost 7; bases outside the gene matches: 8. The CDR3 is CATSDLVPGQGWNEQFF. DNA of the CDR3: TGTGCCACCAGTGATTTGGTGCCGGGACAGGGGTGGAATGAGCAGTTCTTC.

The chain combines TRBV6-5 with TRBJ2-3; no clear D. CDR3 length: 13 residues. The ends were cut back, 2 bases at V and 6 bases at J, with 9 bases in the middle. CDR1 is MNHEY, CDR2 SVGAGI, per germline. CDR3 residues: CASSYRSRDTQYF. Here the CDR3 DNA reads TGTGCCAGCAGTTACCGATCCAGGGATACGCAGTATTTT.

This clone was detected only once. The gene calls are TRBV19 and TRBJ1-1; D gene unclear. With 3 bases removed from V and 1 base from J, the gap between germline ends came to 18 bases. In germline, CDR1 is LNHDA, CDR2 SQIVND (reference sequence). This CDR3 is 17 amino acids long. The CDR3: CASSMKTLLAGNTEAFF. The CDR3, as DNA: TGTGCCAGTAGTATGAAGACGCTGTTGGCAGGGAACACTGAAGCTTTCTTT.

The chain combines TRBV24-1 with TRBJ1-1; 8 bases map to TRBD1. Germline CDR1 and CDR2: KGHDR and SFDVKD. The CDR3 covers 12 residues. J lost 4 bases, V lost 9 bases, and 3 bases had no gene match. The CDR3 DNA follows: TGTGCCACCGCCACAGGGGGCACTGAAGCTTTCTTT. This sequence encodes CATATGGTEAFF.

V gene TRBV6-1 combines with J gene TRBJ2-3; 8 bases match TRBD2. Germline V gives CDR1 MNHNS, CDR2 SASEGT. The CDR3 length is 18 residues. V lost 4 bases, J lost 4 bases, and 16 bases stayed unmatched. CDR3 in amino acids: CASSGGTRIGEDADTQYF. The CDR3 DNA reads as TGTGCCAGCAGTGGTGGGACTAGAATAGGGGAGGACGCAGATACGCAGTATTTT.

The genes are TRBV14 and TRBJ1-2; D is unresolved. This CDR3 has 14 residues. Germline V gives CDR1 SGHDN, CDR2 FVKESK. Trimming cost V 3 bases and J 3 bases, with 11 bases left between them. The CDR3 loop is CASSHDTWDYGYTF. The CDR3 bases are TGTGCCAGCAGCCATGACACATGGGACTATGGCTACACCTTC.

The gene calls are TRBV27 and TRBJ2-3, with 7 bases that match TRBD1. Germline CDR1 reads MNHEY; CDR2 reads SMNVEV (reference sequence). The CDR3 is 14 residues long. Unmatched junction bases numbered 7, after V lost 5 bases and J lost 5 bases. The CDR3 DNA sequence: TGTGCCAGCAGTCCAACAGGGGACCAAGATACGCAGTATTTT. Protein sequence: CASSPTGDQDTQYF.

The genes are TRBV14 and TRBJ1-6; no reliable D call. V was pared by 3 bases and J by 7 bases, with 10 bases between. CDR1 and CDR2 from the germline V gene are SGHDN and FVKESK. The CDR3 spans 14 residues. CDR3 bases: TGTGCCAGCAGCCATCGGGGATACAATTCACCCCTCCACTTT. It yields the protein CASSHRGYNSPLHF.

The chain carries TRBV3-1 (or the pseudogene TRBV3-2) and TRBJ2-4; D call uncertain. This CDR3 spans 17 amino acids. Germline V gene lookup returns CDR1 LGHDT and CDR2 YNNKEL (reference sequence). Trimming took off 1 base at V and 0 bases at J, with 13 bases between the two ends. The CDR3: CASSQATTKLAKNIQYF. The CDR3 bases are TGTGCCAGCAGCCAAGCCACGACAAAGCTAGCCAAAAACATTCAGTACTTC.

The chain recombines TRBV11-2 with TRBJ2-2; the D gene is possibly TRBD1 (5 bases). The CDR3 has 14 residues. Germline CDR1 reads SGHAT; CDR2 reads FQNNGV. Trimming removed 5 bases from V and 2 bases from J, with 9 bases in between. The CDR3 loop reads CASSQGRNTGELFF. CDR3 in DNA: TGTGCCAGCAGCCAGGGCCGCAACACCGGGGAGCTGTTTTTT.

The V and J genes are TRBV2 and TRBJ2-2; TRBD2 might be the D (5 bases). The CDR3 extends over 13 amino acids. Between the trimmed V and J ends, which lost 7 bases and 8 bases, there was a span of 14 bases. From germline, CDR1 is SNHLY and CDR2 FYNNEI. CDR3 region: CASKGPSGGELFF. CDR3 sequence (DNA): TGTGCCAGCAAGGGCCCCTCGGGGGGGGAGCTGTTTTTT.

V usage is TRBV7-9 and J usage is TRBJ2-1; 10 nucleotides line up with TRBD2. Trimming cost V 1 base and J 3 bases; bases outside gene matches: 3. Germline V gene sequence: CDR1 SEHNR, CDR2 FQNEAQ (reference sequence). CDR3 length: 16 residues. CDR3 nucleotides: TGTGCCAGCAGCTTAGGATTAGCGGGGGGCTACAATGAGCAGTTCTTC. This codes for CASSLGLAGGYNEQFF.

The chain has TRBV29-1 and TRBJ2-2; 8 bases map to TRBD2. The V gene's germline CDR1 is SQVTM and CDR2 ANQGSEA. CDR3 length equals 14 residues. Germline trimming cut 8 bases from V and 1 base from J; bases unmatched to any gene: 6. CDR3 nucleotide sequence: TGCAGCACCTCGCGGGGGGAGAACACCGGGGAGCTGTTTTTT. Protein: CSTSRGENTGELFF.

V usage is TRBV24-1 and J usage is TRBJ2-1; a weak D match, TRBD2 (5 bases). Trimming took off 9 bases at V and 7 bases at J, with 12 bases between the two ends. Germline loops: CDR1 KGHDR, CDR2 SFDVKD. The CDR3 extends over 12 amino acids. In DNA, the CDR3 is TGTGCCACCGGACGGTCGGGGAATGAGCAGTTCTTC. Amino acid sequence: CATGRSGNEQFF.

The chain's CDR3 is CATSDFGGDYGYTF. CDR3 nucleotides: TGTGCCACCAGTGATTTCGGGGGAGACTATGGCTACACCTTC. The rearrangement links TRBV24-1 to TRBJ1-2; possibly TRBD1 for D (5 bases). V shed 1 base and J shed 3 bases, with 8 bases lying between them. Germline CDR1 is KGHDR and CDR2 is SFDVKD. This CDR3 has 14 amino acids.

The rearrangement uses TRBV28 and TRBJ2-5; D is perhaps TRBD2 (6 bases). The CDR3 length is 12 residues. Germline CDR1 is MDHEN and CDR2 is SYDVKM. V was shortened by 8 bases and J by 5 bases, with 12 bases between the two germline ends. The CDR3 bases are TGTGCCAGCTCCGGAGGGAAGGAGACCCAGTACTTC. As protein: CASSGGKETQYF.

The chain recombines TRBV28 with TRBJ1-1, with D perhaps matching TRBD1 (6 bases). CDR1 is MDHEN and CDR2 is SYDVKM in the germline V gene. The CDR3 covers 12 residues. With 8 bases removed from V and 4 bases from J, the gap between germline ends came to 11 bases. CDR3 loop: CASQTGTTEAFF. CDR3 DNA: TGTGCCAGCCAAACAGGGACCACTGAAGCTTTCTTT.

The rearrangement links TRBV19 to TRBJ1-2; possible D gene TRBD1, 6 bases. Trimming cost V 5 bases and J 2 bases, with 12 bases left between them. Germline CDR1 is LNHDA and CDR2 is SQIVND (reference sequence). The length of the CDR3 is 14 residues. Here the CDR3 DNA reads TGTGCCAGTAGTCCCCAGACAGGAAACTATGGCTACACCTTC. This codes for CASSPQTGNYGYTF.